Below, 13 T cell receptor beta chains from the same sample are listed, as sequenced in a study of blood T cell repertoires in COVID-19. Assay: immunoSEQ multiplex PCR; the TCRdb copy retains only in-frame clones and omits some. The repertoire includes about 270,000 clones, approximately 85% of them detected once, and approximately 8.6% sits in the top ten. Sequenced: PBMCs or T cells enriched from blood (not recorded which). The receptor set was obtained from a woman between 50 and 59 years old with acute COVID-19.

V is TRBV30 and J is TRBJ1-2; 10 bases map to TRBD1. V lost 5 bases, J lost 5 bases, and 8 bases stayed unmatched. The CDR3 is 14 amino acids. The germline V gene has CDR1 GTSNPN and CDR2 SVGIG (reference sequence). The CDR3 spells CAWARQGAFYGYTF. The CDR3 nucleotides are TGTGCCTGGGCTCGACAGGGGGCGTTTTATGGCTACACCTTC.

The V and J genes are TRBV4-3 and TRBJ1-1, with 8 bases fitting TRBD1. Germline lookup yields CDR1 LGHNA and CDR2 YSLEER. CDR3 length: 15 residues. V lost 0 bases, J lost 7 bases, and 7 bases stayed unmatched. This CDR3 is CASSQDRTGNLEAFF. The CDR3 DNA reads TGCGCCAGCAGCCAAGATAGGACAGGGAACCTTGAAGCTTTCTTT.

This rearrangement joins TRBV6-1 to TRBJ1-2; a weak D match, TRBD1 (5 bases). The V gene's germline CDR1 is MNHNS and CDR2 SASEGT. Trimming cost V 6 bases and J 5 bases, with 19 bases left between them. This CDR3 region has 15 residues. CDR3 region: CASSTYTYSGYGYTF. The CDR3 DNA sequence: TGTGCCAGCAGCACCTACACTTACTCAGGGTATGGCTACACCTTC.

V usage is TRBV3-1 (or the pseudogene TRBV3-2) and J usage is TRBJ2-3; the match to TRBD2 covers 10 bases. Losses at the gene ends were 4 bases for V and 1 base for J; bases not matched to a gene: 5. Germline CDR1 LGHDT, CDR2 YNNKEL (reference sequence). The CDR3 sequence is 16 residues long. DNA of the CDR3: TGTGCCAGCAGCCCCTCTCTAGCGGGGGGCACAGATACGCAGTATTTT. It encodes CASSPSLAGGTDTQYF.

The chain has TRBV3-1 (or the pseudogene TRBV3-2) and TRBJ1-6, with 9 bases fitting TRBD1. V gave up 1 base and J gave up 7 bases; unmatched junction bases: 2. Germline V lookup: CDR1 LGHDT, CDR2 YNNKEL (reference sequence). The CDR3 consists of 15 residues. The CDR3 region is CASSQVGQGNSPLHF. CDR3 nucleotides: TGTGCCAGCAGCCAAGTGGGACAGGGAAATTCACCCCTCCACTTT.

The chain uses TRBV25-1 and TRBJ1-3; D is uncertain. The CDR3 spans 14 residues. Germline V CDR1 and CDR2: MGHDK, SYGVNS. The ends were cut back, 8 bases at V and 4 bases at J, with 15 bases in the middle. The CDR3 nucleotides read TGTGCCAGCGTAGACTCCGCGGGCGGAAACACCATATATTTT. It yields the protein CASVDSAGGNTIYF.

A word on this clone: Other DNA variants within this sample encode the same CDR3. The chain uses TRBV12-3 or TRBV12-4 and TRBJ1-2; 9 bases are a match to TRBD1. V shed 6 bases and J 5 bases; nucleotides not matched to a gene: 4. This CDR3 has 13 amino acids. Here the CDR3 reads CASSPGTGYGYTF. CDR3 coding DNA: TGTGCCAGCAGCCCAGGGACAGGGTATGGCTACACCTTC.

This chain joins TRBV11-3 and TRBJ2-1; D might be TRBD1 (6 bases). Germline V lookup: CDR1 SGHNT, CDR2 YENEEA. V lost 0 bases, J lost 0 bases, and 21 bases lay in between. The CDR3 extends over 20 amino acids. Written as DNA, the CDR3 is TGTGCCAGCAGCTTAGAGGGCGTCAGGGGATATAGAAGCTCCTACAATGAGCAGTTCTTC. This codes for CASSLEGVRGYRSSYNEQFF.

This chain connects TRBV12-3 or TRBV12-4 to TRBJ1-3, with no clear D. The V gene lost 5 bases and the J gene lost 4 bases, with 9 bases spanning the gap. This CDR3 has 13 amino acids. In nucleotides, the CDR3 is TGTGCCAGCAGTGTGACGGGAGGAAACACCATATATTTT. As protein: CASSVTGGNTIYF.

This clone was observed a single time. V is TRBV5-6 and J is TRBJ1-4, with 8 bases fitting TRBD1. The V gene end was trimmed by 4 bases and the J gene end by 7 bases; junction bases not matched to a gene: 6. Germline V gives CDR1 SGHDT, CDR2 YYEEEE. CDR3 length: 14 amino acids. CDR3 region: CASSPDRVAEKLFF. In DNA form, the CDR3 reads TGTGCCAGCAGCCCGGACAGGGTGGCTGAAAAACTGTTTTTT.

This clone was detected a few times. This chain uses TRBV18 with TRBJ2-5, with D possibly being TRBD1 (5 bases). The CDR3 runs 16 residues. V lost 0 bases, J lost 0 bases, and 11 bases lay in between. Germline-derived CDR1 and CDR2 are KGHSH and LQKENI. CDR3 region: CASSPPSQGNQETQYF. CDR3 sequence (DNA): TGTGCCAGCTCACCACCGAGCCAGGGAAACCAAGAGACCCAGTACTTC. Full variable domain (outside the CDR3, taken from reference TRBV18 and TRBJ2-5): NAGVMQNPRHLVRRRGQEARLRCSPMKGHSHVYWYRQLPEEGLKFMVYLQKENIIDESGMPKERFSAEFPKEGPSILRIQQVVRGDSAAYFCASSPPSQGNQETQYFGPGTRLLVL.

The chain recombines TRBV7-8 with TRBJ1-1; possible D gene TRBD1, 5 bases. This CDR3 comprises 15 residues. V was pared by 1 base and J by 1 base, with 10 bases between. The germline CDR1 and CDR2 sequences are SGHVS and FQNEAQ. The CDR3 here is CASSLEARANTEAFF. CDR3 DNA: TGTGCCAGCAGCTTAGAGGCCAGGGCGAACACTGAAGCTTTCTTT.

The chain couples TRBV6-6 to TRBJ1-4; D may be TRBD1 (6 bases). V lost 5 bases to trimming and J lost 7 bases, with 8 bases between them. The germline gives CDR1 MNHNY, CDR2 SVGAGI (reference sequence). This CDR3 is 12 amino acids long. CDR3 sequence reads: CASSLGAEKLFF. CDR3 bases: TGTGCCAGCAGTCTGGGGGCTGAAAAACTGTTTTTT.